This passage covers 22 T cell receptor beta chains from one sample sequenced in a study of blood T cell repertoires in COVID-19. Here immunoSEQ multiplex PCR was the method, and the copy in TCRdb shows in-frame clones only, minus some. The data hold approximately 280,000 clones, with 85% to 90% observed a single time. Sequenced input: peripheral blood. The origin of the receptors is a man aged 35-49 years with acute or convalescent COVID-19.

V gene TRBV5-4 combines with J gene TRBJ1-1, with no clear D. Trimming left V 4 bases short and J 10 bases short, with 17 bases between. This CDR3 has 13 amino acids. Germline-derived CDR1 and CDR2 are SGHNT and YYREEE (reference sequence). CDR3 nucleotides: TGTGCCAGCAGCGTCGACGGGTATGTCGGAGCTTTCTTT. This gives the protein CASSVDGYVGAFF. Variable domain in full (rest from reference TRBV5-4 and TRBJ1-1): ETGVTQSPTHLIKTRGQQVTLRCSSQSGHNTVSWYQQALGQGPQFIFQYYREEENGRGNFPPRFSGLQFPNYSSELNVNALELDDSALYLCASSVDGYVGAFFGQGTRLTVV.

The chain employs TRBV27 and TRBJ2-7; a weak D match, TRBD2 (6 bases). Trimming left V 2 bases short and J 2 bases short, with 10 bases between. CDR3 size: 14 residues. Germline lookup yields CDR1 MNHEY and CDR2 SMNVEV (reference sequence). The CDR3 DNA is TGTGCCAGCAGTTTAAGGTGGGGGGCCTACGAGCAGTACTTC. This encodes CASSLRWGAYEQYF.

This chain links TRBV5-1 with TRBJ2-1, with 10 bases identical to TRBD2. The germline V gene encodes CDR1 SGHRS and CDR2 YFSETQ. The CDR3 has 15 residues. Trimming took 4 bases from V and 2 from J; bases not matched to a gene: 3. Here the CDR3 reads CASSQSGGAYNEQFF. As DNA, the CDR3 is TGCGCCAGCAGCCAAAGCGGGGGGGCCTACAATGAGCAGTTCTTC.

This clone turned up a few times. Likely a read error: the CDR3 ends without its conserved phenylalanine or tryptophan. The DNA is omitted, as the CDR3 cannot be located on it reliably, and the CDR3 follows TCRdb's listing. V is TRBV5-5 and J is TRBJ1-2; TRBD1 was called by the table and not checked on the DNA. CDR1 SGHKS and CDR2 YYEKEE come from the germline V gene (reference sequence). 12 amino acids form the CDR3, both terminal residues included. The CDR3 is CASSFGTGMIRV.

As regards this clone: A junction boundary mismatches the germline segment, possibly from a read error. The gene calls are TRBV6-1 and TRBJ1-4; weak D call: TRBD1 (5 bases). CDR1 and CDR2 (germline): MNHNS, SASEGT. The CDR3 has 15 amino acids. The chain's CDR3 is CASSEGRGLNEKLFF. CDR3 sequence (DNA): TGTGCCAGCAGCGAAGGGAGGGGCCTTAATGAAAAACTGTTTTTT.

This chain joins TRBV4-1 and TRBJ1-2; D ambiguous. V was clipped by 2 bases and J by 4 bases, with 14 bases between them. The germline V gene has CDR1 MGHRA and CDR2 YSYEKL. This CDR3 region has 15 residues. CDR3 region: CASSQTGAPSYGYTF. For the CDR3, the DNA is TGCGCCAGCAGCCAAACTGGAGCCCCTAGCTATGGCTACACCTTC.

CDR3 in DNA: TGCGCCAGCAGCCCCACCGGGACAGATAGCAATCAGCCCCAGCATTTT. This codes for CASSPTGTDSNQPQHF. The chain employs TRBV5-1 and TRBJ1-5; TRBD1 matches 7 bases. The germline V gene has CDR1 SGHRS and CDR2 YFSETQ. Losses at the gene ends were 4 bases for V and 0 bases for J; bases not matched to a gene: 7. The length of the CDR3 is 16 residues.

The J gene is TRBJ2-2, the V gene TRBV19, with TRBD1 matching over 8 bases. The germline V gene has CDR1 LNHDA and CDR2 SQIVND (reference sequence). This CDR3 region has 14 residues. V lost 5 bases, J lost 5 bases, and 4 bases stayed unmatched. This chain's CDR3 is CASSFTGGTGELFF. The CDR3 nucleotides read TGTGCCAGTAGTTTTACAGGGGGGACCGGGGAGCTGTTTTTT.

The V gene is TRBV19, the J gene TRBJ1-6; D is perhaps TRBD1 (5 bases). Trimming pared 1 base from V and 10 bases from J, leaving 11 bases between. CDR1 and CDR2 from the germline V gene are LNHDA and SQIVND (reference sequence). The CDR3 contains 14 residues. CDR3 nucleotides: TGTGCCAGTAGTATAGGGGGAGGGGAATCACCCCTCCACTTT. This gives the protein CASSIGGGESPLHF. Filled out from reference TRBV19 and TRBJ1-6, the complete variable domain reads DGGITQSPKYLFRKEGQNVTLSCEQNLNHDAMYWYRQDPGQGLRLIYYSQIVNDFQKGDIAEGYSVSREKKESFPLTVTSAQKNPTAFYLCASSIGGGESPLHFGNGTRLTVT.

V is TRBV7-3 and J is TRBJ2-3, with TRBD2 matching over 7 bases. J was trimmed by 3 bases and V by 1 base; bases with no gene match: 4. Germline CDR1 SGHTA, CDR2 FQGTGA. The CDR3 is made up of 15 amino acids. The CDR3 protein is CASSLISGVTDTQYF. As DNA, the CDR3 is TGTGCCAGCAGCTTAATCAGCGGGGTGACAGATACGCAGTATTTT.

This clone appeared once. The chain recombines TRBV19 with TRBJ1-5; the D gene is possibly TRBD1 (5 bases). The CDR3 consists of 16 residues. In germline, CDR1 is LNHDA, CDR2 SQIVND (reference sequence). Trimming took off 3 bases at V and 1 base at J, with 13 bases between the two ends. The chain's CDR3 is CASSIRQGWSNQPQHF. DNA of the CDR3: TGTGCCAGTAGTATTCGCCAGGGCTGGAGCAATCAGCCCCAGCATTTT.

The CDR3 is CAWSVAPSGGGFF. The DNA for the CDR3 is TGTGCCTGGAGTGTAGCCCCTAGCGGGGGGGGATTCTTC. The chain couples TRBV30 to TRBJ2-1; 12 nucleotides line up with TRBD2. The CDR3 extends over 13 amino acids. Losses at the gene ends were 0 bases for V and 16 bases for J; bases not matched to a gene: 7. Germline V lookup: CDR1 GTSNPN, CDR2 SVGIG (reference sequence).

The CDR3 sequence: CASSQRDSYNEQFF. CDR3 bases: TGTGCCAGCAGCCAAAGGGACAGTTACAATGAGCAGTTCTTC. The V and J genes are TRBV11-3 and TRBJ2-1; 7 nucleotides align to TRBD1. Germline V gene sequence: CDR1 SGHNT, CDR2 YENEEA. This CDR3 region has 14 residues. V trimming: 5 bases; J trimming: 4 bases; junction bases outside the gene matches: 5.

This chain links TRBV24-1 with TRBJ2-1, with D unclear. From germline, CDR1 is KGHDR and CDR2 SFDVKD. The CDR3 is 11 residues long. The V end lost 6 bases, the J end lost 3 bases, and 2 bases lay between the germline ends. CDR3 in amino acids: CATSLYNEQFF. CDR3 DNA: TGTGCCACCAGTCTCTACAATGAGCAGTTCTTC.

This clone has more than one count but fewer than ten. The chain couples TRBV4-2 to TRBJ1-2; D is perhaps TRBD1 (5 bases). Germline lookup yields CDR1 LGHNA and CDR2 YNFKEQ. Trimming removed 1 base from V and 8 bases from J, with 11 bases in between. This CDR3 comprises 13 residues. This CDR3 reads CASSQGSGEGYTF. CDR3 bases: TGTGCCAGCAGCCAAGGTTCGGGGGAAGGCTACACCTTC.

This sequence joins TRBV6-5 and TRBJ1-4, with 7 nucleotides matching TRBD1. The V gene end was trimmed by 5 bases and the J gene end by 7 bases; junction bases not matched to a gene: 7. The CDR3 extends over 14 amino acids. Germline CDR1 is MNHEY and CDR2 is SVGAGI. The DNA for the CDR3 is TGTGCCAGCAGTAGGGGGACAGCAGGTGAAAAACTGTTTTTT. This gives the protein CASSRGTAGEKLFF.

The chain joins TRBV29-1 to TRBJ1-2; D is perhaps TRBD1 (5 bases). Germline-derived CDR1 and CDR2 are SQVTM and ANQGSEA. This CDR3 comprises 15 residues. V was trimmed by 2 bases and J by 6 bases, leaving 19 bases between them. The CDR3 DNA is TGCAGCGTTGAATTGGAAAGGGAGGGGTTTGATGGCTACACCTTC. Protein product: CSVELEREGFDGYTF.

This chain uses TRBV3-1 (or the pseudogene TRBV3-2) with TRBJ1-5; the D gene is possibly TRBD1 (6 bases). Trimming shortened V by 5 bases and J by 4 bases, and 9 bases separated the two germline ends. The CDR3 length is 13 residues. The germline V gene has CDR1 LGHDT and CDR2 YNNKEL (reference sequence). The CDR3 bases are TGTGCCAGCAGCGACAGGACGAATCAGCCCCAGCATTTT. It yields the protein CASSDRTNQPQHF.

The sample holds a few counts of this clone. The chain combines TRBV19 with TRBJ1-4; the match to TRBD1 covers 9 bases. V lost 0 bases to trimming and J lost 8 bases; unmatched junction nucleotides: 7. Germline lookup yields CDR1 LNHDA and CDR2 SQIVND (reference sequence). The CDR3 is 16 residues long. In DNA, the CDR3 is TGTGCCAGTAGTATAGACGGGACAGGGTATCGGGAAAAACTGTTTTTT. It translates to CASSIDGTGYREKLFF.

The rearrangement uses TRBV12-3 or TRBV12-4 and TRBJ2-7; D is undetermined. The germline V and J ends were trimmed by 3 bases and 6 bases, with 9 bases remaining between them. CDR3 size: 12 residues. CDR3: CASSFGEVEQYF. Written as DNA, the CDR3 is TGTGCCAGCAGTTTTGGAGAGGTCGAGCAGTACTTC.

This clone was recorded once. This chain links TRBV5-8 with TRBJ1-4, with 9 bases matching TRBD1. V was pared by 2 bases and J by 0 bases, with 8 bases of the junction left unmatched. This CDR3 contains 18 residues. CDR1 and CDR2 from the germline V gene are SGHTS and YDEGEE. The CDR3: CASSFSGTGFPTNEKLFF. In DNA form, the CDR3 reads TGTGCCAGCAGCTTTAGCGGGACAGGGTTTCCAACTAATGAAAAACTGTTTTTT.

This chain's CDR3 is CATRGTSTDTQYF. CDR3 DNA sequence: TGTGCCACCCGAGGGACTAGCACAGATACGCAGTATTTT. The chain has TRBV19 and TRBJ2-3; D possibly corresponds to TRBD2 (6 bases). The CDR3 extends over 13 amino acids. Germline-derived CDR1 and CDR2 are LNHDA and SQIVND (reference sequence). V lost 10 bases and J 0 bases, leaving 11 bases between the germline ends.